Listed here are 5 T cell receptor beta chains from one sample, sequenced in a study of shared clonotypes between healthy human individuals. The method was immunoSEQ multiplex PCR; TCRdb's version includes in-frame clones alone and lacks a portion of them. The sample has 500,000 or so clones; about 96% are singletons. The sequencing sample was made of naive CD4+ T cells sorted from blood. Subset of the sample: CD45RA+ positively selected. All receptors come from a woman younger than 45 in good health.

The chain recombines TRBV28 with TRBJ2-7; no reliable D call. CDR1 and CDR2 (germline): MDHEN, SYDVKM. The length of the CDR3 is 13 residues. Between the trimmed V and J ends, which lost 1 base and 7 bases, there was a span of 11 bases. CDR3 region: CASSLYALGEQYF. The DNA of the CDR3 is TGTGCCAGCAGTTTATACGCCCTGGGGGAGCAGTACTTC. The complete variable domain, with remaining parts taken from reference TRBV28 and TRBJ2-7, reads DVKVTQSSRYLVKRTGEKVFLECVQDMDHENMFWYRQDPGLGLRLIYFSYDVKMKEKGDIPEGYSVSREKKERFSLILESASTNQTSMYLCASSLYALGEQYFGPGTRLTVT.

The chain employs TRBV20-1 and TRBJ2-2; D is undetermined. CDR1 and CDR2 (germline): DFQATT, SNEGSKA (reference sequence). The CDR3 length is 10 residues. Trimming removed 3 bases at V and 9 bases at J, with 5 bases between. The CDR3 region is CSASVWELFF. The CDR3 DNA reads TGCAGTGCTAGTGTGTGGGAGCTGTTTTTT.

The gene calls are TRBV25-1 and TRBJ2-7, with 9 bases matching TRBD1. The CDR3 spans 15 residues. Germline trimming cut 4 bases from V and 4 bases from J; bases unmatched to any gene: 8. The germline V gene encodes CDR1 MGHDK and CDR2 SYGVNS. In DNA form, the CDR3 reads TGTGCCAGCAGTGGACTCCCGGGACAGGGTTACGAGCAGTACTTC. Translating it yields CASSGLPGQGYEQYF.

The chain couples TRBV4-2 to TRBJ2-7; either TRBD1 or TRBD2 may supply D (5 bases each). CDR1 is LGHNA and CDR2 is YNFKEQ in the germline V gene. The CDR3 consists of 13 residues. The V end was cut by 4 bases, the J end by 3 bases, with 10 bases between. The CDR3 sequence is CASSRDLRYEQYF. The CDR3 DNA reads as TGTGCCAGCAGCCGGGACCTCCGCTACGAGCAGTACTTC.

The rearrangement joins TRBV5-4 to TRBJ2-7; 12 nucleotides line up with TRBD1. In germline, CDR1 is SGHNT, CDR2 YYREEE (reference sequence). Unmatched junction bases numbered 5, after V lost 4 bases and J lost 3 bases. This CDR3 has 15 residues. The CDR3 DNA is TGTGCCAGCAGCCAGGGACAGGGGGCTCGCTACGAGCAGTACTTC. This translates into CASSQGQGARYEQYF.